The text below deals with one T cell receptor beta chain. Its antigen is currently not known. Base qualities were left out, and no much larger clone turns up one base away. These data are taken from a study of T cell changes during pregnancy in multiple sclerosis (dated by TCRdb to the late 2010s). Notes on the research overall: The study looked at changes in the T cell repertoire across pregnancy in women with multiple sclerosis.

The germline V gene gives CDR1 as SQVTM and CDR2 as ANQGSEA. After removal of 6 bases from V and 7 bases from J, the junction retains 13 bases not matched to a gene. From the cysteine through the phenylalanine, the CDR3 covers 14 amino acids. Just CDR3 DNA is preserved here, 42 bases in frame from base 1. Library preparation employed the immunoSEQ multiplex PCR assay. In its TCRdb copy, this immuneACCESS table keeps in-frame sequences only and misses some clones. Where compared with another copy, unresolved V genes explain less than half of these, and the others have no known cause. In all, the sample holds around 65,000 clones, and 90% of those were seen once. The ten largest clones capture 3.3% of the sample.

The sequence joins TRBV29-1 to TRBJ2-7, and 9 junctional nucleotides match TRBD1. The sample in question was peripheral blood, obtained in the first trimester of pregnancy. The clonotype was recovered from a female donor in good health, enrolled as a control in a pregnancy study. Here the CDR3 is given as CSVARGTGRWEQYF. The sequenced DNA is TGCAGCGTAGCAAGGGGGACAGGGCGTTGGGAGCAGTACTTC.